This record covers a single T cell receptor beta chain. These data are taken from a study of blood T cell repertoires in COVID-19. Study background: Acute and convalescent COVID-19 samples came from the United States, Italy and Spain.

In the original analysis: Estimates of nucleated cell counts were drawn from the amplification of reference gene primers. Repertoires were generated with immunoSEQ multiplex PCR, while TCRdb's copy carries only in-frame clones and drops some. D and trimming were read from the DNA, whereas the V and J calls and clone size are those reported in that table. The sample carries approximately 150,000 clones, 81% recorded once. V lost 3 bases and J lost 0, with 12 bases in between. CDR1 and CDR2 from the germline V gene are SGHVS and FQNEAQ. This CDR3 is 16 amino acids long. This clonotype was sampled from a man in his 60s with active or convalescent COVID-19. The chain is built from TRBV7-8 and TRBJ2-1; D call uncertain. Sequenced: peripheral blood. This CDR3 reads CASSFFPTASYNEQFF. CDR3 bases: TGTGCCAGCAGCTTTTTTCCAACAGCCTCCTACAATGAGCAGTTCTTC. Variable domain in full (rest from reference TRBV7-8 and TRBJ2-1): GAGVSQSPRYKVAKRGQDVALRCDPISGHVSLFWYQQALGQGPEFLTYFQNEAQLDKSGLPSDRFFAERPEGSVSTLKIQRTQQEDSAVYLCASSFFPTASYNEQFFGPGTRLTVL.